This T cell receptor (beta chain) was sequenced for a study of control samples from healthy donors and cancer patients. Only in-frame clones appear in the TCRdb table, and some are missing; sequencing was by immunoSEQ multiplex PCR. The sample carries roughly 88,000 clones, approximately 86% recorded once. Germline CDR1 is LGHNT and CDR2 is FRNRAP. The CDR3 is 18 residues long. Trimming removed 2 bases at V and 4 bases at J, with 18 bases between. This receptor was identified in a man aged 25 to 40 in good health. Sequencing was performed on blood. V usage is TRBV12-5 and J usage is TRBJ2-6; tentative D call: TRBD2 (6 bases). The CDR3 DNA sequence: TGTGCTAGTGGTTTGACCGGGGAGGCAGGGACCGGGGCCAACGTCCTGACTTTC. This translates into CASGLTGEAGTGANVLTF.